The clone carrying this T cell receptor (beta chain) was recorded many times. Its antigen is as yet unknown. Blood from later-ophthalmopathy patients was taken at first hyperthyroidism diagnosis. This sample stems from a study of T cells in Graves' hyperthyroidism and ophthalmopathy. Findings of the study overall: Also found in blood were most expanded thyroid clonotypes above 0.001.

This CDR3 is 14 amino acids long. The ends were cut back, 3 bases at V and 7 bases at J, with 10 bases in the middle. Researchers amplified the TCR beta CDR3 regions from RNA transcripts. HTBI primers were employed in a first-round RT-PCR of the TCR CDR3. TCRdb called the multiplex PCR reads again in MiXCR, with one record for every CDR3 protein. Of fewer than 200,000 distinct CDR3 sequences in the sample, 8% to 9.5% were seen once. The chain recombines TRBV12-3 or TRBV12-4 with TRBJ1-6; tentative D call: TRBD1 (5 bases). The sequencing input was blood. This receptor was taken from a woman aged 18-29 years with Graves' hyperthyroidism that later progressed to Graves' ophthalmopathy. The CDR3 DNA is TGTGCCAGCAGTTTTGGGGGTGACAATTCACCCCTCCACTTT. Translating gives CASSFGGDNSPLHF.